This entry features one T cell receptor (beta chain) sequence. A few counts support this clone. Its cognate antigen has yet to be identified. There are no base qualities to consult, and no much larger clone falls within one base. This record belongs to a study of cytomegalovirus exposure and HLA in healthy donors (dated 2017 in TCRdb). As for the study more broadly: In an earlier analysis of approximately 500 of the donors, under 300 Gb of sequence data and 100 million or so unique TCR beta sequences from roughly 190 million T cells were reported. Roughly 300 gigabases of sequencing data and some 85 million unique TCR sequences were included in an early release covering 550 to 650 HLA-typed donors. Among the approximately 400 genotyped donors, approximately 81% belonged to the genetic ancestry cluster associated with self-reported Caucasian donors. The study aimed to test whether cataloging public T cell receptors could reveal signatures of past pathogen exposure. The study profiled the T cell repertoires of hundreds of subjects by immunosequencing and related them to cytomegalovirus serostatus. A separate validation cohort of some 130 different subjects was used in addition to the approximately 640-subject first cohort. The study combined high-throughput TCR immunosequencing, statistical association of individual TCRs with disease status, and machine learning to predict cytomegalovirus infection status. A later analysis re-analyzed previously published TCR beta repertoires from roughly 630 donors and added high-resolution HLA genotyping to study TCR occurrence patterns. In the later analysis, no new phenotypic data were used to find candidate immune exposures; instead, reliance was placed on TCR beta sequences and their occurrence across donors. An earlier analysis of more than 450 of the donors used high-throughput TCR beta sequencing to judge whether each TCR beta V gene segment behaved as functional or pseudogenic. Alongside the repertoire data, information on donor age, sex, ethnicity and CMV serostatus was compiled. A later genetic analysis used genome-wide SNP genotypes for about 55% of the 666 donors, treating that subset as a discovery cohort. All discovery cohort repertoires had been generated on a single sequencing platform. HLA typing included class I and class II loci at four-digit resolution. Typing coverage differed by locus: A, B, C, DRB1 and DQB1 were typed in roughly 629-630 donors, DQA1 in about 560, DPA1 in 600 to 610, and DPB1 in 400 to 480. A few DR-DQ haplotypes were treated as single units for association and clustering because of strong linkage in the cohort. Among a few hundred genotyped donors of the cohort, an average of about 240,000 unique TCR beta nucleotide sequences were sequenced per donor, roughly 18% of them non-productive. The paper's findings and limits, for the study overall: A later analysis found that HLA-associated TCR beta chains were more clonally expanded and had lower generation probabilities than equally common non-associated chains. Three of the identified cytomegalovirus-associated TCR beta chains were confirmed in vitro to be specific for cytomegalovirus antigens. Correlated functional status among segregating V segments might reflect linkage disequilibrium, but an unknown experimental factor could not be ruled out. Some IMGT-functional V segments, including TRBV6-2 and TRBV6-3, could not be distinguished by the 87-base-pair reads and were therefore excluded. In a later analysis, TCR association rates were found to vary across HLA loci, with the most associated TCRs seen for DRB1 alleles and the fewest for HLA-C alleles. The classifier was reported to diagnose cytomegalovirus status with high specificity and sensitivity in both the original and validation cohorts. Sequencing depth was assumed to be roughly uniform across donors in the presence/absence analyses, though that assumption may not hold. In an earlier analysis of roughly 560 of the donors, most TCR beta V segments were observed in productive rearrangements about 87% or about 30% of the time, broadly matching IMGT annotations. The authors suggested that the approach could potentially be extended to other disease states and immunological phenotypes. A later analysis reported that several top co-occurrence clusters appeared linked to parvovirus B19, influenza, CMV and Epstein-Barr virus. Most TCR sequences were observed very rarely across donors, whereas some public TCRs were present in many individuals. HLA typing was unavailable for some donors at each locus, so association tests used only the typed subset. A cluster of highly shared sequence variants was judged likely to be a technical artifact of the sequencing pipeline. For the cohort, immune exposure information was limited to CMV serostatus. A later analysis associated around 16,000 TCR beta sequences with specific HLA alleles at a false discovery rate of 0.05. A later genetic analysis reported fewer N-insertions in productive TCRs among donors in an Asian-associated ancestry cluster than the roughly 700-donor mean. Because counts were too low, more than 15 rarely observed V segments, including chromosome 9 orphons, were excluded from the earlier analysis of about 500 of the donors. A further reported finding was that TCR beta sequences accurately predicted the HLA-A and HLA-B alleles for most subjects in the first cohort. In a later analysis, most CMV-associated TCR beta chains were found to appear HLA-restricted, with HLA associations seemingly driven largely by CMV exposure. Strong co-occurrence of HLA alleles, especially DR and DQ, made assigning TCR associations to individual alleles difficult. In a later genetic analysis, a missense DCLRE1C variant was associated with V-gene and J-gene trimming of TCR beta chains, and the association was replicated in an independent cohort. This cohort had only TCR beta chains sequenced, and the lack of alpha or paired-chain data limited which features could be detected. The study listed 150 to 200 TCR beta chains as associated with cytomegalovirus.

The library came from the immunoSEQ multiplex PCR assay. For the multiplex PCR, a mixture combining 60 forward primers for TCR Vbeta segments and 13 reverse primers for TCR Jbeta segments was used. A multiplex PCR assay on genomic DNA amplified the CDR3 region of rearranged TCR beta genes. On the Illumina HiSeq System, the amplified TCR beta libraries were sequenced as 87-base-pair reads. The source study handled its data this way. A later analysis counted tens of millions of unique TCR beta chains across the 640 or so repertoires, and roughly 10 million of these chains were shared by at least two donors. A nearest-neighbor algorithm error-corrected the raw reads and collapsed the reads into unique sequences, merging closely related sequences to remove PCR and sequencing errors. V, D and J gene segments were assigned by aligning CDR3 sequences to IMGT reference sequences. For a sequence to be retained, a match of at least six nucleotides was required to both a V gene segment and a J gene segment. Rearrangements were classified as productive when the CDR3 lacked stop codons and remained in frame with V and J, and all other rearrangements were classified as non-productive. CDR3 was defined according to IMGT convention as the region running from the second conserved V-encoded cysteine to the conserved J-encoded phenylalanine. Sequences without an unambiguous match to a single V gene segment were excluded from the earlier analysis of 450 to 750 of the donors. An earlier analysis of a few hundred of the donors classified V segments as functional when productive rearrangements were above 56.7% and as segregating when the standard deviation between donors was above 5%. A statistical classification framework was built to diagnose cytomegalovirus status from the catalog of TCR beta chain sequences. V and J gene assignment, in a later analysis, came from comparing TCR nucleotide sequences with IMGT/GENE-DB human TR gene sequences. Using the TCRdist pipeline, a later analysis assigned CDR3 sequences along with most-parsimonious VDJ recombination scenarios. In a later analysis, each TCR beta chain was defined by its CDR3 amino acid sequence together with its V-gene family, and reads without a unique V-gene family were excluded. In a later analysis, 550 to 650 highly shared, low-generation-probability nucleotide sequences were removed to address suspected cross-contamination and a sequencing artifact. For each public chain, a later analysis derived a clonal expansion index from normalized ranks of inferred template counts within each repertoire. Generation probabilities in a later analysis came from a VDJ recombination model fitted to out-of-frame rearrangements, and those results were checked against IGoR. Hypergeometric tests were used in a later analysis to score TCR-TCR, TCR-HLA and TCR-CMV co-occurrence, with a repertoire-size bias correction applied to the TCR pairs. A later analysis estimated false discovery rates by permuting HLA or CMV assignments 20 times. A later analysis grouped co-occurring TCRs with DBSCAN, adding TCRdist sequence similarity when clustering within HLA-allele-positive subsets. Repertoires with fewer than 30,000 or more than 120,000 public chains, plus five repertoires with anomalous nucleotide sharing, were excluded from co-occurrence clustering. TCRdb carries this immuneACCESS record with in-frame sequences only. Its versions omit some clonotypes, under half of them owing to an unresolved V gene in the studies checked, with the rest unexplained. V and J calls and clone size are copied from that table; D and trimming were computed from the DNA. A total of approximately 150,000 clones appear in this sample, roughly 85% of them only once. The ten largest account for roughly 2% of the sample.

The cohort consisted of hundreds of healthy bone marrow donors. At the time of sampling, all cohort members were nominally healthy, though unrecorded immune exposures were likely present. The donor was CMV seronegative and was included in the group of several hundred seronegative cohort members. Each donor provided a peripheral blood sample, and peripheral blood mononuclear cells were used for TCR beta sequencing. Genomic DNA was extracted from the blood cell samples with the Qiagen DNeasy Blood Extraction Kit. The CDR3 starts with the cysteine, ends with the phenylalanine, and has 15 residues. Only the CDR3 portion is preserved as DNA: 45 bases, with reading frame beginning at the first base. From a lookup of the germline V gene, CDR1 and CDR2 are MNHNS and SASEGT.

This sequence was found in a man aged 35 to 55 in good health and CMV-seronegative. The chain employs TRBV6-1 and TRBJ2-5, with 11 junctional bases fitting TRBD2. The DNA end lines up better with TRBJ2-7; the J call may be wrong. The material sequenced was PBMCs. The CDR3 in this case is CASSPGTSGTYEQYF. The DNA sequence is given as TGTGCCAGCAGTCCCGGGACTAGCGGTACCTACGAGCAGTACTTC.